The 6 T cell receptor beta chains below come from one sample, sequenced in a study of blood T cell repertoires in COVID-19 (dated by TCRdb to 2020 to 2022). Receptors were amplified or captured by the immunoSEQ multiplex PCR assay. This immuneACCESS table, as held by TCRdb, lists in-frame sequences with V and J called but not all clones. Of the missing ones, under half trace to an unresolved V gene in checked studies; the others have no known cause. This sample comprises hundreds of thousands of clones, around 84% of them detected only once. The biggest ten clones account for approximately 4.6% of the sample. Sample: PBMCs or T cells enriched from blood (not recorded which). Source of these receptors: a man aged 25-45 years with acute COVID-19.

CDR3 region: CASSHGQGWEQYF. The CDR3 nucleotides are TGTGCCAGCAGCCACGGACAGGGGTGGGAGCAGTACTTC. This chain joins TRBV3-1 (or the pseudogene TRBV3-2) and TRBJ2-7, with 9 positions matching TRBD1. J lost 7 bases, V lost 3 bases, and 4 bases had no gene match. From germline, CDR1 is LGHDT and CDR2 YNNKEL (reference sequence). The CDR3 spans 13 residues.

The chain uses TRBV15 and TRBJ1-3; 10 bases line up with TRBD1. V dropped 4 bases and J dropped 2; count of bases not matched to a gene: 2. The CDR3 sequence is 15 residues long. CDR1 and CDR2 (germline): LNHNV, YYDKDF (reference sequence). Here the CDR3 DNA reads TGTGCCACCAGCACCGACAGGGGGCCTGGAAACACCATATATTTT. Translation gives CATSTDRGPGNTIYF.

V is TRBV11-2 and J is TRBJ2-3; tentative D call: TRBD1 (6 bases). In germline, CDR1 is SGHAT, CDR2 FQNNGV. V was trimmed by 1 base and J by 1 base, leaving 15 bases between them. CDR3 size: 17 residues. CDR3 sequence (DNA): TGTGCCAGCAGCTTAGGAAGGGGGACCCGCGGCACAGATACGCAGTATTTT. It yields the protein CASSLGRGTRGTDTQYF.

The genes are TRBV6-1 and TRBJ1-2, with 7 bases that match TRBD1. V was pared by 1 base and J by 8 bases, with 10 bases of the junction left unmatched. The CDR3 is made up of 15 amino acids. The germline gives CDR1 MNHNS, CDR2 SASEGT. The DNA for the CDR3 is TGTGCCAGCAGTGAAGTCGACCGGGACAGTCGAGGCTACACCTTC. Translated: CASSEVDRDSRGYTF.

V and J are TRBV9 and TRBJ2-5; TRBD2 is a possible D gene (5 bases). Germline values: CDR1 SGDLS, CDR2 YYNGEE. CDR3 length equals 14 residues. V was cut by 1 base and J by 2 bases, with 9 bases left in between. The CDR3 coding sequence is TGTGCCAGCAGCGTATTCGGGGATCAAGAGACCCAGTACTTC. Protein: CASSVFGDQETQYF.

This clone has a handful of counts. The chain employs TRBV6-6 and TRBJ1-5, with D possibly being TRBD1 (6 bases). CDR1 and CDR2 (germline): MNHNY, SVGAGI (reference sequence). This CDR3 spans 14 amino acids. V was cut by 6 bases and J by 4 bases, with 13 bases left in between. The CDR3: CASRQGRKNQPQHF. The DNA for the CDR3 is TGTGCCAGCAGACAGGGCCGTAAGAATCAGCCCCAGCATTTT.